A single sample gave rise to the 18 T cell receptor beta chains below, sequenced in a study of T cells expressing NK-cell markers. TCRdb reprocessed the 5' RACE reads and reports one entry per CDR3 protein, with no DNA. The sample totals 440,000 or so distinct CDR3 sequences; its top ten clones hold 7.3%. The sequencing input was blood T cells: a sorted CD56 or NKG2C T cell subset, CD4+ or CD8+ T cells, or bulk PBMC T cells (not recorded which). All receptors come from a woman between 18 and 70 years old in good health.

This chain connects TRBV4-3 to TRBJ2-5. The germline V gene has CDR1 LGHNA and CDR2 YSLEER. This CDR3 is 15 amino acids long. This CDR3 reads CASSQGLHGELTQYF.

The CDR3 loop is CASSLNFRGEAEAFF. This chain connects TRBV5-6 to TRBJ1-1. CDR1 is SGHDT, CDR2 YYEEEE, per germline. CDR3 length equals 15 residues.

The gene calls are TRBV15 and TRBJ1-2; checking the TCRdb D call of TRBD1 is not possible without DNA. The CDR3 has 14 residues. The germline V gene encodes CDR1 LNHNV and CDR2 YYDKDF (reference sequence). This CDR3 is CATSRAQGNYGYTF.

CDR3 sequence: CASSQSIETQYF. The V gene is TRBV14, the J gene TRBJ2-5. Germline loops: CDR1 SGHDN, CDR2 FVKESK. The CDR3 has 12 amino acids.

The chain combines TRBV6-1 with TRBJ2-3; the D call from TCRdb, TRBD1, cannot be confirmed without DNA. The CDR3 is 14 residues long. Germline CDR1 reads MNHNS; CDR2 reads SASEGT. CDR3: CASRRAPGADTQYF.

The V gene is TRBV20-1, the J gene TRBJ2-3. This CDR3 contains 15 residues. Germline V gene data show CDR1 as DFQATT and CDR2 as SNEGSKA (reference sequence). CDR3 region: CSARPASTLIDTQYF.

The rearrangement joins TRBV27 to TRBJ1-4. The CDR3 is 15 amino acids. Per germline, CDR1 MNHEY and CDR2 SMNVEV (reference sequence). CDR3 in amino acids: CASSFVGAPNEKLFF.

The chain employs TRBV6-2 or TRBV6-3 and TRBJ1-2; TCRdb proposes TRBD1, but this gene call is untestable without DNA. CDR3 length: 13 amino acids. Germline-derived CDR1 and CDR2 are MNHEY and SVGEGT. CDR3 amino acids: CASSYYRDYGYTF.

This chain joins TRBV28 and TRBJ2-2. In germline, CDR1 is MDHEN, CDR2 SYDVKM. The CDR3 contains 16 residues. The CDR3 protein is CASSPTVRWDTGELFF.

The chain is built from TRBV2 and TRBJ1-6; checking the TCRdb D call of TRBD1 is not possible without DNA. This CDR3 region has 18 residues. CDR1 is SNHLY, CDR2 FYNNEI, per germline. This CDR3 is CASRPFRDWGSSNSPLHF.

V gene TRBV28 combines with J gene TRBJ2-7; TCRdb's D call, TRBD2, is unchecked because there is no DNA. This CDR3 region has 14 residues. CDR1 and CDR2 (germline): MDHEN, SYDVKM. The CDR3 loop reads CASSLWRVVYEQYF.

Here the CDR3 reads CSARLANTYEQYF. V gene TRBV20-1 combines with J gene TRBJ2-7; TCRdb returns TRBD2, unconfirmable since there is no DNA. CDR3 length: 13 residues. Germline CDR1 reads DFQATT; CDR2 reads SNEGSKA (reference sequence).

Here the CDR3 reads CASSFTPAGEKLFF. The chain combines TRBV5-6 with TRBJ1-4. CDR3 length: 14 residues. The germline V gene encodes CDR1 SGHDT and CDR2 YYEEEE.

The rearrangement joins TRBV7-2 to TRBJ1-1. The CDR3 is made up of 12 amino acids. From germline, CDR1 is SGHTA and CDR2 FQGNSA. The CDR3 spells CASSFWRSEAFF.

This sequence joins TRBV4-1 and TRBJ2-3; TCRdb calls TRBD1, which cannot be checked without DNA. The CDR3 length is 17 residues. CDR1 MGHRA and CDR2 YSYEKL come from the germline V gene. CDR3 protein: CASSHPGGAGFSDTQYF.

This rearrangement joins TRBV28 to TRBJ2-2; TCRdb reports TRBD1, a call that lacks DNA to check it against. The germline gives CDR1 MDHEN, CDR2 SYDVKM. The CDR3 contains 18 residues. CDR3 in amino acids: CASSSVWSGDSKNGELFF.

This rearrangement joins TRBV11-3 to TRBJ2-2; TCRdb lists TRBD2, though no DNA is available to test this call. This CDR3 is 16 amino acids long. Germline assignment: CDR1 SGHNT and CDR2 YENEEA. Here the CDR3 reads CASSSPLAGQTGELFF.

This CDR3 reads CAISEGTSGNIAKNIQYF. The rearrangement joins TRBV10-3 to TRBJ2-4; the TCRdb D gene call, TRBD2, has no DNA to confirm it. Germline V gene sequence: CDR1 ENHRY, CDR2 SYGVKD. This CDR3 has 18 amino acids.